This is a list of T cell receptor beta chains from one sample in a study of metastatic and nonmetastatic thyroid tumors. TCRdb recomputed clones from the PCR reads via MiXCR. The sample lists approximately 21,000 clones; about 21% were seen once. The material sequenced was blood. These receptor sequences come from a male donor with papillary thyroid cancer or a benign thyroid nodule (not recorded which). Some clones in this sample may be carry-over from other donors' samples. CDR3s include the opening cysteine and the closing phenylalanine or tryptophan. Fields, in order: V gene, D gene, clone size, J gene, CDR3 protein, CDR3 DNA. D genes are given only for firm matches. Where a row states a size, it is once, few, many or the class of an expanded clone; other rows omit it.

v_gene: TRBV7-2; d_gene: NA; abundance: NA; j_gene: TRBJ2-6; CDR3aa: CASSLGGTGANVLTF; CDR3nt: TGTGCCAGCAGCTTGGGGGGAACTGGGGCCAACGTCCTGACTTTC
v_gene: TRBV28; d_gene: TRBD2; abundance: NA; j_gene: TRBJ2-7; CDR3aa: CASSGRLAGDEQYF; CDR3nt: TGTGCCAGCAGTGGGAGACTAGCGGGAGACGAGCAGTACTTC
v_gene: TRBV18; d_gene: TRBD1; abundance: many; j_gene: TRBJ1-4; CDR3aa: CASSPGQGNEKLFF; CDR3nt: TGTGCCAGCTCACCGGGACAGGGAAATGAAAAACTGTTTTTT
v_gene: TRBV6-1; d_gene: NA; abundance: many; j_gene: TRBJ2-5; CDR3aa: CASSEAAGHQETQYF; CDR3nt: TGTGCCAGCAGTGAAGCCGCGGGACACCAAGAGACCCAGTACTTC
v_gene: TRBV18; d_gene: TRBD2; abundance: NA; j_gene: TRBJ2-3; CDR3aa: CASSPRTGTSGTDTQYF; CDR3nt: TGTGCCAGCTCACCACGAACGGGGACTAGCGGCACAGATACGCAGTATTTT
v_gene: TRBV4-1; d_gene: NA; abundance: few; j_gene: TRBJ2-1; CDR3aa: CASSQDPGELAGIHPNEQFF; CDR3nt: TGCGCCAGCAGCCAAGATCCCGGGGAACTCGCGGGAATACATCCCAATGAGCAGTTCTTC
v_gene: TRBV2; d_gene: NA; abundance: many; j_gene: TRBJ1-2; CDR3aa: CASSDDPYGYTF; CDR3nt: TGTGCCAGCAGTGACGATCCCTATGGCTACACCTTC
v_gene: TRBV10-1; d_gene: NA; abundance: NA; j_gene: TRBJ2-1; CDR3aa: CASGLWGINEQFF; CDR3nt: TGCGCCAGCGGCTTGTGGGGTATCAATGAGCAGTTCTTC
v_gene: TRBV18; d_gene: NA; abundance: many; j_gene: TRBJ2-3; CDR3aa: CASSPNNSEGFSDTQYF; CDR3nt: TGTGCCAGCTCACCGAATAATAGCGAGGGATTTTCAGATACGCAGTATTTT
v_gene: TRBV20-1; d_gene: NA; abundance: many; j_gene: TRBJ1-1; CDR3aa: CSASSGNEVTEAFF; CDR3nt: TGCAGTGCTAGTAGTGGCAACGAGGTCACTGAAGCTTTCTTT
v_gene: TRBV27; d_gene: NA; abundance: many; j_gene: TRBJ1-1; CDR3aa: CASSFVGVMNTEAFF; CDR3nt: TGTGCCAGCAGTTTCGTGGGGGTAATGAACACTGAAGCTTTCTTT
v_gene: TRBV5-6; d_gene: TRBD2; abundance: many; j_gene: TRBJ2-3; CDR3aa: CASSLAAGVSTDTQYF; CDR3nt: TGTGCCAGCAGCTTGGCGGCGGGAGTGAGCACAGATACGCAGTATTTT